One sample yielded the 15 T cell receptor beta chains listed below, sequenced in a study of vaccination effects on CD4 cells after COVID-19. Their antigens are not known. The data were produced by immunoSEQ multiplex PCR, yet TCRdb's version contains in-frame clones alone and is incomplete. The table includes about 51,000 clones, roughly 80% detected once. Culture proceeded for nine to eleven days, and CD4+ T cells were then isolated. Sequencing used CD4+ T cells from PBMCs cultured without peptide, obtained before COVID-19 vaccination. Receptors originate from a human donor who had a prior SARS-CoV-2 infection.

The J gene is TRBJ1-5, the V gene TRBV28, with a weak D call TRBD1 (5 bases). The CDR3 length is 16 residues. Germline-derived CDR1 and CDR2 are MDHEN and SYDVKM. V lost 6 bases, J lost 7 bases, and 22 bases lay in between. CDR3 amino acids: CASSLWDGPGGQPQHF. CDR3 nucleotide sequence: TGTGCCAGCAGCCTATGGGACGGGCCGGGCGGACAGCCCCAGCATTTT.

V is TRBV5-1 and J is TRBJ1-2; weak D call: TRBD1 (6 bases). Trimming stripped 0 bases from V and 5 bases from J, with 14 bases between. The CDR3 sequence is 15 residues long. CDR1 SGHRS and CDR2 YFSETQ come from the germline V gene. The CDR3 DNA is TGCGCCAGCAGCTTGGGGGGCGGGACAAGTTATGGCTACACCTTC. This sequence encodes CASSLGGGTSYGYTF.

V is TRBV9 and J is TRBJ2-5, with 7 bases aligning to TRBD1. The V gene's germline CDR1 is SGDLS and CDR2 YYNGEE. V lost 3 bases to trimming and J lost 5 bases; unmatched junction nucleotides: 13. This CDR3 has 16 amino acids. The CDR3, as DNA: TGTGCCAGCAGCGCCTCGATGACAGGGCCGCACGAGACCCAGTACTTC. This translates into CASSASMTGPHETQYF. The whole variable domain, remainder taken from reference TRBV9 and TRBJ2-5, is DSGVTQTPKHLITATGQRVTLRCSPRSGDLSVYWYQQSLDQGLQFLIQYYNGEERAKGNILERFSAQQFPDLHSELNLSSLELGDSALYFCASSASMTGPHETQYFGPGTRLLVL.

This clone has only a few counts. The V and J genes are TRBV7-3 and TRBJ1-3; 8 nucleotides agree with TRBD1. Germline V gene data show CDR1 as SGHTA and CDR2 as FQGTGA. The CDR3 loop spans 15 amino acids. V was pared by 2 bases and J by 0 bases, with 0 bases of the junction left unmatched. DNA for the CDR3: TGTGCCAGCAGCTTACAGGGGGCCTCTGGAAACACCATATATTTT. Its translation: CASSLQGASGNTIYF.

This clone was found once. This chain links TRBV4-2 with TRBJ2-3; D ambiguous. V was trimmed by 0 bases and J by 5 bases, leaving 12 bases between them. Germline CDR1 LGHNA, CDR2 YNFKEQ. The CDR3 sequence is 15 residues long. The chain's CDR3 is CASSQDAHHKDTQYF. DNA for the CDR3: TGTGCCAGCAGCCAAGATGCCCATCATAAAGATACGCAGTATTTT.

V gene TRBV4-2 combines with J gene TRBJ2-3; a possible D gene is TRBD2 (6 bases). Trimming took off 5 bases at V and 2 bases at J, with 17 bases between the two ends. Germline V lookup: CDR1 LGHNA, CDR2 YNFKEQ. The CDR3 runs 16 residues. CDR3: CASSAHVGGSTDTQYF. In nucleotides, the CDR3 is TGTGCCAGCAGCGCCCACGTGGGGGGTTCCACAGATACGCAGTATTTT.

V usage is TRBV27 and J usage is TRBJ1-5, with 7 bases fitting TRBD1. From germline, CDR1 is MNHEY and CDR2 SMNVEV (reference sequence). J gave up 6 bases and V 4 bases, and 9 bases lay outside the gene matches. CDR3 length equals 15 residues. Here the CDR3 DNA reads TGTGCCAGCAGTTATACCGGGACAGCTCGTCAGCCCCAGCATTTT. It codes for CASSYTGTARQPQHF.

This clone was seen more than once but under ten times. This chain links TRBV5-1 with TRBJ1-2; D may be TRBD1 (6 bases). Deletions cut 0 bases from V and 2 bases from J, with 14 bases between. Germline loops: CDR1 SGHRS, CDR2 YFSETQ. The CDR3 length is 16 residues. In DNA, the CDR3 is TGCGCCAGCAGCTTGGGTTGGGGGGCAGTAAACTATGGCTACACCTTC. Its protein is CASSLGWGAVNYGYTF.

J is TRBJ2-3 and V is TRBV14; possible D gene TRBD1, 5 bases. The V gene's germline CDR1 is SGHDN and CDR2 FVKESK. Trimming pared 2 bases from V and 8 bases from J, leaving 11 bases between. The CDR3 has 13 residues. CDR3 sequence (DNA): TGTGCCAGCAGCCAAAATCTCCAGGGTACGCAGTATTTT. Translating gives CASSQNLQGTQYF.

The rearrangement links TRBV4-1 to TRBJ1-4; 7 bases fit TRBD1. V gave up 3 bases and J gave up 3 bases; unmatched junction bases: 7. The CDR3 consists of 16 residues. Germline-derived CDR1 and CDR2 are MGHRA and YSYEKL. CDR3 nucleotide sequence: TGCGCCAGCAGCCAGGCGACCGGGACAGCTAATGAAAAACTGTTTTTT. This translates into CASSQATGTANEKLFF.

This clone was recorded only once. The V gene is TRBV11-2, the J gene TRBJ2-1; 12 bases line up with TRBD2. Trimming cost V 3 bases and J 10 bases; bases outside gene matches: 7. Germline V lookup: CDR1 SGHAT, CDR2 FQNNGV. The CDR3 has 15 amino acids. CDR3: CASSFRLAGVREQFF. CDR3 DNA: TGTGCCAGCAGCTTCCGACTAGCGGGAGTTCGCGAGCAGTTCTTC.

This clone is a singleton in its sample. CDR3 protein: CASSLGGYRTTNEKLFF. The CDR3 nucleotides read TGCGCCAGCAGCTTGGGAGGATATCGTACAACTAATGAAAAACTGTTTTTT. The J gene is TRBJ1-4, the V gene TRBV5-1; no clear D gene. The CDR3 is 17 residues long. V lost 0 bases and J lost 0, with 12 bases in between. In germline, CDR1 is SGHRS, CDR2 YFSETQ.

The genes are TRBV4-2 and TRBJ1-6; 7 bases map to TRBD1. Germline V gene sequence: CDR1 LGHNA, CDR2 YNFKEQ. With 1 base clipped from V and 10 bases from J, the junction kept 1 base outside the gene matches. The CDR3 contains 13 residues. Here the CDR3 DNA reads TGTGCCAGCAGCCAAGGGGACAGCTCACCCCTCCACTTT. This translates into CASSQGDSSPLHF.

The chain is built from TRBV2 and TRBJ1-6; no definite D call. V lost 5 bases and J lost 5, with 13 bases in between. This CDR3 region has 15 residues. Germline CDR1 reads SNHLY; CDR2 reads FYNNEI. CDR3 protein: CASSSFTLDNSPLHF. CDR3 nucleotide sequence: TGTGCCAGCAGTTCATTCACATTGGATAATTCACCCCTCCACTTT.

The chain carries TRBV7-3 and TRBJ2-3; TRBD2 aligns across 12 bases. Trimming removed 5 bases from V and 2 bases from J; junction bases left unmatched: 5. Germline CDR1 is SGHTA and CDR2 is FQGTGA. This CDR3 region has 16 residues. The CDR3 loop reads CASSQTSGGYTDTQYF. The CDR3 nucleotides are TGTGCCAGCAGCCAAACTAGCGGGGGGTACACAGATACGCAGTATTTT.